This TCR beta chain comes out of a study of cytomegalovirus exposure and HLA in healthy donors. Study-wide background: The use of the same platform for the 95 to 150 validation repertoires and the roughly 700 first-cohort repertoires was reported by a later analysis. Study-level findings and limits: In vitro, a few CMV-associated chains proved specific for CMV antigens.

This clone was counted once. Its antigen is unknown. Generated by immunoSEQ multiplex PCR, the TCRdb table keeps only in-frame clones and is missing some. The table records around 60,000 clones, about 95% of them present only once. Donors came from a validation cohort of 90 to 150 subjects, distinct from the first 666-subject cohort. The V gene's germline CDR1 is SGHTA and CDR2 FQGTGA. V lost 5 bases and J 3 bases, leaving 10 bases between the germline ends. This CDR3 is 13 amino acids long. The V call is TRBV7-3, the J call TRBJ2-5, with D possibly TRBD1 on 6 matching bases. This clonotype was sampled from a woman aged 18-29 years in good health and CMV-seropositive. Sequencing input: PBMCs. CDR3 bases: TGTGCCAGCAGCCCCCGACAGGAAGAGACCCAGTACTTC. The encoded protein is CASSPRQEETQYF.